This T cell receptor beta chain comes out of a study of cytomegalovirus exposure and HLA in healthy donors. The overall study: In terms of ancestry, the Caucasian-associated cluster contained roughly 81% of the approximately 400 genotyped donors. Findings of the study overall: Another analysis was done later, and it associated over 15,000 TCR beta sequences with HLA alleles at 0.05 false discovery rate.

Germline V gene data show CDR1 as MGHRA and CDR2 as YSYEKL. The CDR3 is made up of 17 amino acids. V lost 2 bases and J 7 bases, leaving 24 bases between the germline ends. In the case of this clone: As yet, its antigen is unknown.

A multiplex PCR was run with 60 Vbeta primers and 13 Jbeta primers. Profiled with immunoSEQ multiplex PCR; TCRdb holds only in-frame clones, not every one. The sample shows approximately 150,000 clones, around 80% of them seen only once. This chain connects TRBV4-1 to TRBJ2-7; the D is unclear. The clonotype originates from a female donor in good health and CMV-seronegative. The sequencing sample was made of PBMCs. The CDR3 bases are TGCGCCAGCAGCCAACCTCGGGTAAAAGCTGAACACCTAGAGCAGTACTTC. Protein: CASSQPRVKAEHLEQYF.